Below, one T cell receptor (beta chain) is given with its context. The germline V gene has CDR1 SGHAT and CDR2 FQDESV (reference sequence). Trimming cost V 5 bases and J 6 bases; bases outside gene matches: 18. This CDR3 has 19 amino acids. This specimen belongs to a study of T-cell reconstitution after alpha-beta-depleted transplantation in children. During its preparation, the TCRbeta library received unique molecular identifiers. TCRdb analysed the PCR reads with MiXCR anew, one entry per CDR3 protein. Among about 690,000 distinct CDR3 sequences listed, 16% were seen once. Specimen: PBMCs from the stem cell graft donor, collected from the stem cell graft. The rearrangement links TRBV11-1 to TRBJ2-2, with 10 bases matching TRBD2. This receptor was obtained from a human donor who donated a stem cell graft to a child with acute myeloid leukemia. CDR3 bases: TGTGCCAGCAGCCGTCCTAGAGGGCTAGCGGGGGTTGCCGCCGGGGAGCTGTTTTTT. This encodes CASSRPRGLAGVAAGELFF.